The clone carrying this T cell receptor (beta chain) turned up a few times. Its target is not known. Findings of the study overall: Tumor Treg TCRs overlapped most with tumor naive CD4+ cells. Tumor memory CD4+ T cell TCR gene usage clustered with blood and lymph node memory CD4+ cells and lymph node naive CD4+ cells.

After constant-region reverse-primer amplification, full-length variable regions underwent semi-nested PCR with Nested Universal Primer A. TCRdb used MiXCR to reprocess the 5' RACE reads, holding one entry per CDR3 protein. The profile shows some 62,000 distinct CDR3 sequences, approximately 29% of them singletons. This CDR3 contains 17 residues. Trimming left V 2 bases short and J 2 bases short, with 16 bases between. CDR1 SGHVS and CDR2 FQNEAQ come from the germline V gene. Input material: tumor-infiltrating naive CD4+ T cells sorted from the breast tumor. Specified subset: naive CD4+ T cells, CD4+CD45RA+CD25-. This chain uses TRBV7-8 with TRBJ1-5; possible D gene TRBD1, 6 bases. The sequence was obtained from a female donor with breast cancer. This chain's CDR3 is CASSLKGLGHGNQPQHF. The CDR3 coding sequence is TGTGCCAGCAGCTTAAAAGGTTTGGGACACGGCAATCAGCCCCAGCATTTT. The full variable domain, in which reference TRBV7-8 and TRBJ1-5 provide the parts outside the CDR3, is GAGVSQSPRYKVAKRGQDVALRCDPISGHVSLFWYQQALGQGPEFLTYFQNEAQLDKSGLPSDRFFAERPEGSVSTLKIQRTQQEDSAVYLCASSLKGLGHGNQPQHFGDGTRLSIL.